These 18 T cell receptor beta chains share one sample of origin, sequenced in a study of cytomegalovirus exposure and HLA in healthy donors. Researchers ran the PCR with 60 Vbeta and 13 Jbeta primers. Generated by immunoSEQ multiplex PCR, the TCRdb table keeps only in-frame clones and is missing some. The profile shows some 100,000 clones, over 70% of them singletons. What was sequenced was PBMCs. These receptors all come from a girl aged 2 to 9 in good health and CMV-seropositive.

The chain carries TRBV27 and TRBJ2-7, with 7 bases matching TRBD1. CDR1 and CDR2 from the germline V gene are MNHEY and SMNVEV (reference sequence). The V gene end was trimmed by 3 bases and the J gene end by 1 base; junction bases not matched to a gene: 6. The CDR3 has 15 residues. The CDR3 loop is CASSLRTGLSYEQYF. Written as DNA, the CDR3 is TGTGCCAGCAGTTTGAGGACAGGCCTATCCTACGAGCAGTACTTC.

This rearrangement joins TRBV7-6 to TRBJ2-7; 8 positions match TRBD2. This CDR3 is 17 amino acids long. CDR1 SGHVS and CDR2 FNYEAQ come from the germline V gene. With V trimmed by 1 base and J by 6 bases, 14 bases remained unmatched. The CDR3 region has the DNA TGTGCCAGCAGCTTAGAGTATCTTCCGGGAGGGCGGAGCGAGCAGTACTTC. Residues: CASSLEYLPGGRSEQYF.

V gene TRBV7-9 combines with J gene TRBJ2-1; 11 nucleotides match TRBD1. The ends lost 5 bases at V and 6 bases at J; junction bases unmatched: 6. The germline V gene has CDR1 SEHNR and CDR2 FQNEAQ (reference sequence). This CDR3 is built from 15 residues. The CDR3 DNA is TGTGCCAGCAGCCATACGGGACAGGGGGGCAATGAGCAGTTCTTC. This translates into CASSHTGQGGNEQFF.

This chain connects TRBV2 to TRBJ2-2, with a weak D call TRBD2 (5 bases). Trimming took off 6 bases at V and 7 bases at J, with 12 bases between the two ends. This CDR3 is built from 13 residues. Germline V gives CDR1 SNHLY, CDR2 FYNNEI. CDR3 amino acids: CASRLDGDGELFF. In DNA, the CDR3 is TGTGCCAGCAGACTAGATGGGGACGGGGAGCTGTTTTTT.

This clone was seen a handful of times. J is TRBJ2-6 and V is TRBV5-1; D gene ambiguous. The CDR3 contains 15 residues. The germline V gene encodes CDR1 SGHRS and CDR2 YFSETQ. Trimming cost V 7 bases and J 1 base, with 12 bases left between them. CDR3 in amino acids: CASGLTGSGANVLTF. The CDR3 DNA reads as TGCGCCAGCGGCCTGACCGGGTCTGGGGCCAACGTCCTGACTTTC.

This clone was counted a few times. The chain combines TRBV5-5 with TRBJ2-1; tentatively, D is TRBD2 (6 bases). The V gene lost 0 bases and the J gene lost 7 bases, with 17 bases spanning the gap. The germline V gene has CDR1 SGHKS and CDR2 YYEKEE (reference sequence). CDR3 length: 16 amino acids. This CDR3 is CASSLVGGMGSNEQFF. CDR3 nucleotide sequence: TGTGCCAGCAGCTTGGTTGGGGGGATGGGTTCGAATGAGCAGTTCTTC.

The rearrangement uses TRBV28 and TRBJ2-6; tentatively, D is TRBD1 (5 bases). The germline V and J ends were trimmed by 11 bases and 4 bases, with 9 bases remaining between them. Germline V gene sequence: CDR1 MDHEN, CDR2 SYDVKM. This CDR3 comprises 12 residues. This CDR3 reads CAVRAGANVLTF. CDR3 DNA: TGTGCCGTCAGGGCCGGGGCCAACGTCCTGACTTTC.

V gene TRBV10-3 combines with J gene TRBJ1-1, with D maybe TRBD1 (6 bases). CDR3 length: 15 residues. Trimming removed 6 bases from V and 0 bases from J, with 14 bases in between. Germline values: CDR1 ENHRY, CDR2 SYGVKD. The CDR3 spells CAIRGAGAVNTEAFF. The CDR3 coding sequence is TGTGCCATCAGGGGGGCGGGGGCGGTGAACACTGAAGCTTTCTTT.

CDR3 region: CASSPPTGRDTQYF. The CDR3, as DNA: TGTGCCAGCTCACCACCGACAGGGAGAGATACGCAGTATTTT. This chain joins TRBV18 and TRBJ2-3; 7 bases line up with TRBD1. Germline assignment: CDR1 KGHSH and CDR2 LQKENI. V shed 0 bases, J shed 5 bases, and the junction held 2 bases outside the gene matches. The CDR3 runs 14 residues.

This clone was counted only a few times. The chain carries TRBV19 and TRBJ1-1; D may be TRBD1 (6 bases). The CDR3 has 16 amino acids. With 5 bases removed from V and 8 bases from J, the gap between germline ends came to 24 bases. From germline, CDR1 is LNHDA and CDR2 SQIVND (reference sequence). The CDR3 bases are TGTGCCAGTAGTCCCTCGGATCGGGGGGCCGGGTGGGAAGCTTTCTTT. Its protein product is CASSPSDRGAGWEAFF.

This clone was seen more than once but under ten times. This chain uses TRBV25-1 with TRBJ2-1; 13 positions match TRBD2. Germline lookup yields CDR1 MGHDK and CDR2 SYGVNS. Trimming cost V 5 bases and J 2 bases; bases outside gene matches: 6. CDR3 length: 17 amino acids. In DNA form, the CDR3 reads TGTGCCAGCAGTAGGGGGACTAGCGGGAAGACCTACAATGAGCAGTTCTTC. This gives the protein CASSRGTSGKTYNEQFF.

The chain links TRBV6-1 to TRBJ1-1; TRBD1 aligns across 7 bases. J gave up 3 bases and V 7 bases, and 8 bases lay outside the gene matches. From germline, CDR1 is MNHNS and CDR2 SASEGT. There are 14 residues in the CDR3. This CDR3 reads CASILTGADTEAFF. CDR3 sequence (DNA): TGTGCCAGCATTCTAACAGGGGCGGACACTGAAGCTTTCTTT.

The chain combines TRBV29-1 with TRBJ2-1; 7 positions match TRBD1. The CDR3 is 12 residues long. Germline V gives CDR1 SQVTM, CDR2 ANQGSEA. The chain's CDR3 is CGVTGTYNEQFF. The CDR3 DNA follows: TGCGGTGTGACAGGGACGTACAATGAGCAGTTCTTC.

The chain joins TRBV9 to TRBJ2-7, with D possibly being TRBD1 (6 bases). Between the trimmed V and J ends, which lost 4 bases and 3 bases, there was a span of 11 bases. Germline CDR1 SGDLS, CDR2 YYNGEE. The CDR3 extends over 13 amino acids. Here the CDR3 reads CASSTGQNYEQYF. CDR3 in DNA: TGTGCCAGCAGCACCGGACAGAACTACGAGCAGTACTTC.

The genes are TRBV19 and TRBJ1-5; no clear D. V lost 4 bases and J lost 3, with 10 bases in between. CDR3 length: 14 residues. Germline lookup yields CDR1 LNHDA and CDR2 SQIVND (reference sequence). Written as DNA, the CDR3 is TGTGCCAGTAGTAAACCACAAGACAATCAGCCCCAGCATTTT. As protein: CASSKPQDNQPQHF.

The chain recombines TRBV6-6 with TRBJ1-2; 10 bases agree with TRBD1. Trimming cost V 3 bases and J 5 bases; bases outside gene matches: 6. CDR3 size: 15 residues. CDR1 and CDR2 from the germline V gene are MNHNY and SVGAGI (reference sequence). The CDR3 reads CASSYTGQGEYGYTF. Written as DNA, the CDR3 is TGTGCCAGCAGTTATACAGGACAGGGGGAATATGGCTACACCTTC.

This rearrangement joins TRBV5-6 to TRBJ1-1; D remains unclear. The CDR3 runs to 14 residues. V lost 4 bases and J lost 0, with 10 bases in between. CDR1 and CDR2 from the germline V gene are SGHDT and YYEEEE. The CDR3 sequence is CASSGGGMNTEAFF. The CDR3 DNA follows: TGTGCCAGCAGCGGAGGTGGGATGAACACTGAAGCTTTCTTT.

In this sample, this clone turned up once. The rearrangement uses TRBV28 and TRBJ2-3; no firm D call. The CDR3 totals 14 residues. The germline CDR1 and CDR2 sequences are MDHEN and SYDVKM. The ends were cut back, 3 bases at V and 2 bases at J, with 9 bases in the middle. CDR3 nucleotides: TGTGCCAGCAGTTTGTCTACCGCCACAGATACGCAGTATTTT. Translating it yields CASSLSTATDTQYF.